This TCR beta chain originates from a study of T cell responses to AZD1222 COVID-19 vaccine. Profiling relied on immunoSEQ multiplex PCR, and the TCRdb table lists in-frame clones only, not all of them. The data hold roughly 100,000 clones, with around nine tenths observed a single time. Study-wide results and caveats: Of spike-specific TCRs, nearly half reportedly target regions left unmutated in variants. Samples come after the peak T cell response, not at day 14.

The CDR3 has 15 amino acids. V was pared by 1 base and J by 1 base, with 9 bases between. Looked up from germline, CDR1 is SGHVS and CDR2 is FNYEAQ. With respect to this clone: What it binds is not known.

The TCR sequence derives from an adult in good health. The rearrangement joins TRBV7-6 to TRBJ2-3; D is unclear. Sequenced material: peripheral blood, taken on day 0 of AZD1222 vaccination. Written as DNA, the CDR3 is TGTGCCAGCAGCTTAGAGTCTCGGGGCACAGATACGCAGTATTTT. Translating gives CASSLESRGTDTQYF.